The rows below give T cell receptor beta chains drawn from one sample of a study of OX40 agonist ivuxolimab in advanced cancers. Profiling relied on immunoSEQ multiplex PCR, and the TCRdb table lists in-frame clones only, not all of them. The data show around 70,000 clones, 89% seen once. The source was CD4+ or CD8+ T cells sorted from blood, collected in a trial of the OX40 agonist ivuxolimab. These receptors were taken from an adult with an advanced solid tumor such as melanoma, head and neck, liver or kidney cancer. The CDR3 runs from the conserved cysteine through the conserved F or W. The D gene is left open where the match is weak. Expanded clones are given a class, and other clones once, few, many or no size at all.

TRBJ2-1 once . TRBV14 CASSQVIDSHQFF TGTGCCAGCAGCCAAGTGATTGACTCTCATCAGTTCTTC
TRBJ2-7 medium-sized . TRBV18 CASSRPVSYEQYF TGTGCCAGCTCACGGCCGGTCTCCTACGAGCAGTACTTC
TRBJ1-2 . . TRBV7-2 CASSLDLVGGYTF TGTGCCAGCAGCTTAGACCTGGTGGGGGGCTACACCTTC
TRBJ2-2 . . TRBV27 CASSPRGPDHTGELFF TGTGCCAGCAGCCCCAGGGGCCCCGATCACACCGGGGAGCTGTTTTTT
TRBJ1-2 . . TRBV5-7 CASSLGTDRNGYTF TGTGCCAGCAGCTTGGGGACCGACAGAAATGGCTACACCTTC
TRBJ2-2 . TRBD1 TRBV7-2 CASTTVRGMNTGELFF TGTGCCAGCACTACTGTCAGGGGGATGAACACCGGGGAGCTGTTTTTT
TRBJ2-2 . TRBD1 TRBV28 CASSSPGQGAGGELFF TGTGCCAGCAGCTCACCGGGACAGGGTGCAGGCGGGGAGCTGTTTTTT
TRBJ2-7 . . TRBV28 CASKGQSEQYF TGTGCCAGCAAGGGGCAGAGCGAGCAGTACTTC
TRBJ1-2 . . TRBV15 CATSRTLREGAGYGYTF TGTGCCACCAGCAGAACCCTTAGAGAGGGCGCCGGCTATGGCTACACCTTC
TRBJ2-3 . . TRBV5-1 CASSLAARGTDTQYF TGCGCCAGCAGCTTGGCGGCGCGAGGCACAGATACGCAGTATTTT
TRBJ2-1 . . TRBV28 CASSELVNEQFF TGTGCCAGCAGTGAACTCGTCAATGAGCAGTTCTTC
TRBJ1-1 . TRBD1 TRBV28 CASSSGTANTEAFF TGTGCCAGCAGTTCCGGGACAGCGAACACTGAAGCTTTCTTT
TRBJ2-1 . . TRBV11-2 CASSSYLDYNEQFF TGTGCCAGCAGCTCCTACCTCGACTACAATGAGCAGTTCTTC
TRBJ2-7 . TRBD2 TRBV6-1 CASSGLAGPDEQYF TGTGCCAGCAGTGGATTAGCGGGACCCGACGAGCAGTACTTC
TRBJ1-1 . TRBD1 TRBV9 CASRRQGFSTEAFF TGTGCCAGCAGGAGACAGGGCTTTAGCACTGAAGCTTTCTTT
TRBJ1-3 few TRBD1 TRBV7-6 CASSLARTGNSGNTIYF TGTGCCAGCAGCTTAGCGAGGACAGGAAACTCTGGAAACACCATATATTTT
TRBJ2-7 . . TRBV5-1 CASSLAGHSYEQYF TGCGCCAGCAGCTTGGCTGGACACTCCTACGAGCAGTACTTC
TRBJ1-2 . TRBD1 TRBV9 CASSPWTGGGYTF TGTGCCAGCAGCCCTTGGACAGGGGGAGGCTACACCTTC
TRBJ2-7 . . TRBV7-9 CASSSPTGYYEQYF TGTGCCAGCAGCTCTCCGACAGGCTACTACGAGCAGTACTTC
TRBJ1-2 . TRBD1 TRBV5-1 CASSSGTGIHGYTF TGCGCCAGCAGCTCGGGGACAGGGATCCATGGCTACACCTTC